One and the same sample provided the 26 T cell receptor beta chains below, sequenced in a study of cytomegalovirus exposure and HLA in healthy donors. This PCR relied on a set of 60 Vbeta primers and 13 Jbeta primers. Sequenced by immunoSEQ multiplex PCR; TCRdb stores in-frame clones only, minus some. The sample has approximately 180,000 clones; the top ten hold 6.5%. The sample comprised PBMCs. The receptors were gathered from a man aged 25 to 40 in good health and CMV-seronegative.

The CDR3 spells CASSYHSRGGNQPQHF. Here the CDR3 DNA reads TGTGCCAGCAGTTATCATTCTCGGGGAGGCAATCAGCCCCAGCATTTT. V gene TRBV6-6 combines with J gene TRBJ1-5; no clear D. CDR1 is MNHNY, CDR2 SVGAGI, per germline (reference sequence). This CDR3 region has 16 residues. V lost 3 bases and J lost 2, with 14 bases in between.

The CDR3 sequence: CASSLYTQTARGYTF. CDR3 nucleotide sequence: TGCGCCAGCAGCTTGTATACTCAGACAGCGAGAGGCTACACCTTC. V usage is TRBV5-1 and J usage is TRBJ1-2, with D possibly TRBD1 on 5 matching bases. Germline CDR1 and CDR2: SGHRS and YFSETQ. V was shortened by 1 base and J by 8 bases, with 18 bases between the two germline ends. CDR3 size: 15 residues.

The CDR3 here is CASSQDGVGRGNEKLFF. The CDR3 DNA sequence: TGCGCCAGCAGCCAAGATGGGGTCGGGAGAGGGAATGAAAAACTGTTTTTT. The chain joins TRBV4-1 to TRBJ1-4, with unresolved D. V shed 0 bases and J shed 5 bases, with 16 bases lying between them. Germline loops: CDR1 MGHRA, CDR2 YSYEKL. This CDR3 has 17 residues.

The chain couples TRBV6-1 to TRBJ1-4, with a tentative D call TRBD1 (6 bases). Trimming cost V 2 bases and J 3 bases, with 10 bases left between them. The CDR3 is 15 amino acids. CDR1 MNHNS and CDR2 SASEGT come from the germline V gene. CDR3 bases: TGTGCCAGCAGTGAATATGGGGGCTCTAATGAAAAACTGTTTTTT. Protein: CASSEYGGSNEKLFF.

For the CDR3, the DNA is TGTGCCAGCACCGTTGGACAGGGGGACGGCTACACCTTC. Translation gives CASTVGQGDGYTF. The rearrangement uses TRBV6-5 and TRBJ1-2; the match to TRBD1 covers 10 bases. V was pared by 7 bases and J by 8 bases, with 7 bases of the junction left unmatched. Germline CDR1 reads MNHEY; CDR2 reads SVGAGI. The CDR3 has 13 residues.

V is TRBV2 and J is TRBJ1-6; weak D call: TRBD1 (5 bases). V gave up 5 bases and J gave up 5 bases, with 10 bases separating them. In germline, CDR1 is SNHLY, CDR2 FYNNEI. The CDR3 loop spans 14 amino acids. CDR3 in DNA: TGTGCCAGCAGTCGACAGAGAGATAATTCACCCCTCCACTTT. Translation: CASSRQRDNSPLHF.

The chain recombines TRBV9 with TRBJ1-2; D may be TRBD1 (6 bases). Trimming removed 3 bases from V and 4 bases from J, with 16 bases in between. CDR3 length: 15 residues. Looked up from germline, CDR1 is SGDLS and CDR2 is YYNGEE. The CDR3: CASSAGGGPAYGYTF. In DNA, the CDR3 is TGTGCCAGCAGCGCCGGGGGGGGGCCGGCCTATGGCTACACCTTC.

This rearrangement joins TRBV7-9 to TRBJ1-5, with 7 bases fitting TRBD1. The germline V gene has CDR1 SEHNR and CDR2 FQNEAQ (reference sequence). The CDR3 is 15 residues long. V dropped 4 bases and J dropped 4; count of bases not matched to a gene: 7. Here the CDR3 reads CASSSPGTANQPQHF. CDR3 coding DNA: TGTGCCAGCAGCTCGCCCGGGACAGCTAATCAGCCCCAGCATTTT.

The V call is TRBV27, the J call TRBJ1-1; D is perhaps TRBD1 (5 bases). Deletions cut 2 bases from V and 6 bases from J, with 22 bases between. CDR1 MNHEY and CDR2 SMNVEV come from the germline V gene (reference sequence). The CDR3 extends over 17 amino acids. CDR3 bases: TGTGCCAGCAGTTTAAACGCGCGTGGCGGGGCCAGGCCTGAAGCTTTCTTT. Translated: CASSLNARGGARPEAFF.

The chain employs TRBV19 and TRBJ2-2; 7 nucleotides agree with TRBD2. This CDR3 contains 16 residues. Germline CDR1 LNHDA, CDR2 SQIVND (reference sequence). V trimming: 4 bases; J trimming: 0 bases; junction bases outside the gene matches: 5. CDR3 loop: CASSSQRGPNTGELFF. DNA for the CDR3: TGTGCCAGTAGTAGCCAGCGGGGACCGAACACCGGGGAGCTGTTTTTT.

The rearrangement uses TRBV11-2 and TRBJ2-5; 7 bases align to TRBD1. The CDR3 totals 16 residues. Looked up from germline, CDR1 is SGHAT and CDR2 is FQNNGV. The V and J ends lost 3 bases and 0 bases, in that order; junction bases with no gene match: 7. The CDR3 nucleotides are TGTGCCAGCAGCTTCGTCCTACAGGGGTACCAAGAGACCCAGTACTTC. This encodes CASSFVLQGYQETQYF.

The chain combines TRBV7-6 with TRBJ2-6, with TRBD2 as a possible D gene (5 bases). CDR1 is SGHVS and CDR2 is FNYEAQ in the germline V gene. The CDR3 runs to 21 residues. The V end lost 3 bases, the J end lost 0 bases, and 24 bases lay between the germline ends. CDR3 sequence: CASSFTLRQRFRGSGANVLTF. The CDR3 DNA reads TGTGCCAGCAGCTTTACATTACGGCAAAGGTTTCGGGGCTCTGGGGCCAACGTCCTGACTTTC.

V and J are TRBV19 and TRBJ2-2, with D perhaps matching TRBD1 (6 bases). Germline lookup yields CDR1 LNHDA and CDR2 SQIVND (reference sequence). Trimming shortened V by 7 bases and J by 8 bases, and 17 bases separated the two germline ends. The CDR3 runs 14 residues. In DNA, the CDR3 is TGTGCCAGTAAGGGGGTCGAGGGCCATGGGGAGCTGTTTTTT. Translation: CASKGVEGHGELFF.

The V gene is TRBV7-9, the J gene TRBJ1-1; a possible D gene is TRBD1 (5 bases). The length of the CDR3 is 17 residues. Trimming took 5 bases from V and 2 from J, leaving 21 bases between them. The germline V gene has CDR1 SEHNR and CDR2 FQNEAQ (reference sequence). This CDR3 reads CASSPRGGGNLNTEAFF. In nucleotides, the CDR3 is TGTGCCAGCAGCCCAAGGGGTGGGGGGAATTTAAACACTGAAGCTTTCTTT.

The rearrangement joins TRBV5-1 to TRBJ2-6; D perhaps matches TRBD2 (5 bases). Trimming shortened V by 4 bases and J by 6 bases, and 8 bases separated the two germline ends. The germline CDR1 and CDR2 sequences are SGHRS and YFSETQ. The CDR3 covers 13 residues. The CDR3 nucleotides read TGCGCCAGCAGCACTCGGGAGGCCAACGTCCTGACTTTC. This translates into CASSTREANVLTF. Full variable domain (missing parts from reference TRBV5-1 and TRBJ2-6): KAGVTQTPRYLIKTRGQQVTLSCSPISGHRSVSWYQQTPGQGLQFLFEYFSETQRNKGNFPGRFSGRQFSNSRSEMNVSTLELGDSALYLCASSTREANVLTFGAGSRLTVL.

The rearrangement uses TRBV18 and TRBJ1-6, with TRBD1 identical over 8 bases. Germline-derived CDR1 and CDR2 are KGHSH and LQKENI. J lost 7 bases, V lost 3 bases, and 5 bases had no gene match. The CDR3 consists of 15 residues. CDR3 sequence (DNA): TGTGCCAGCTCACCGCCGACAGGGGTAAATTCACCCCTCCACTTT. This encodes CASSPPTGVNSPLHF. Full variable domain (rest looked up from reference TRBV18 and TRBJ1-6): NAGVMQNPRHLVRRRGQEARLRCSPMKGHSHVYWYRQLPEEGLKFMVYLQKENIIDESGMPKERFSAEFPKEGPSILRIQQVVRGDSAAYFCASSPPTGVNSPLHFGNGTRLTVT.

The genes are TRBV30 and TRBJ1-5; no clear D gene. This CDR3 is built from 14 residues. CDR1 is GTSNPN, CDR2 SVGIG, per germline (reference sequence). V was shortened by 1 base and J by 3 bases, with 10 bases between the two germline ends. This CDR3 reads CAWSEGSLNQPQHF. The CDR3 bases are TGTGCCTGGAGTGAAGGGAGTCTCAATCAGCCCCAGCATTTT.

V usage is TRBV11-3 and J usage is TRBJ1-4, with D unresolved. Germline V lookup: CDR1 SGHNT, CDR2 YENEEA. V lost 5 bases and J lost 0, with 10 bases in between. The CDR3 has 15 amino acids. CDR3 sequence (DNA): TGTGCCAGCAGCCCCGACATTACAACTAATGAAAAACTGTTTTTT. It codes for CASSPDITTNEKLFF. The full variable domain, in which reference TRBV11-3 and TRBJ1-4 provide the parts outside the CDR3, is EAGVVQSPRYKIIEKKQPVAFWCNPISGHNTLYWYLQNLGQGPELLIRYENEEAVDDSQLPKDRFSAERLKGVDSTLKIQPAELGDSAVYLCASSPDITTNEKLFFGSGTQLSVL.

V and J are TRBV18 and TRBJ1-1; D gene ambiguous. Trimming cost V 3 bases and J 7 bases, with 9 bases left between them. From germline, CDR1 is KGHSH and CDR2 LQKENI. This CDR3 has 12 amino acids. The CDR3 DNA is TGTGCCAGCTCACCCCGGAGAGATGAAGCTTTCTTT. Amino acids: CASSPRRDEAFF.

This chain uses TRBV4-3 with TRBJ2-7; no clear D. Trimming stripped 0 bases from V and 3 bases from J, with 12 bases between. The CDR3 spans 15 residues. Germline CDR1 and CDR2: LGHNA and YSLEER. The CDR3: CASSQEDAAVYEQYF. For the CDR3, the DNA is TGCGCCAGCAGCCAAGAAGATGCTGCAGTCTACGAGCAGTACTTC.

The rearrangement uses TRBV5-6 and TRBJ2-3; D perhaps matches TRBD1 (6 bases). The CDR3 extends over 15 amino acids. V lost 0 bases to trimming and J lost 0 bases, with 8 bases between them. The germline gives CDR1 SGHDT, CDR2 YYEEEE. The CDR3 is CASSLGTDSTDTQYF. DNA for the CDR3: TGTGCCAGCAGCTTGGGGACAGATAGCACAGATACGCAGTATTTT.

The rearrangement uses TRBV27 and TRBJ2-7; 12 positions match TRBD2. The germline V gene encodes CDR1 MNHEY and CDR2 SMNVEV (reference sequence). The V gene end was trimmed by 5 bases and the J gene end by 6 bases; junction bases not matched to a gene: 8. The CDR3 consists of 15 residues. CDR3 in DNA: TGTGCCAGCAGTCCGGGACTAGCGGGTTTTCGCGAGCAGTACTTC. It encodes CASSPGLAGFREQYF.

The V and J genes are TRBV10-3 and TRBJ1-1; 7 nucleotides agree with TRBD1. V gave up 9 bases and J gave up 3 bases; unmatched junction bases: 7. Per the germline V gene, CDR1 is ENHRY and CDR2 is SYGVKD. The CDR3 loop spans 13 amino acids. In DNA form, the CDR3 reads TGTGCCATTCGGACAGGAGGGGACACTGAAGCTTTCTTT. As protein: CAIRTGGDTEAFF.

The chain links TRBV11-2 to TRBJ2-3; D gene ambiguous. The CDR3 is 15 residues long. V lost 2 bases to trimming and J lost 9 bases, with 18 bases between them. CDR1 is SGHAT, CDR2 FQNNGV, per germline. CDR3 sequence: CASSLSAVSLETQYF. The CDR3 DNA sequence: TGTGCCAGCAGCTTAAGCGCGGTCAGTCTTGAGACGCAGTATTTT.

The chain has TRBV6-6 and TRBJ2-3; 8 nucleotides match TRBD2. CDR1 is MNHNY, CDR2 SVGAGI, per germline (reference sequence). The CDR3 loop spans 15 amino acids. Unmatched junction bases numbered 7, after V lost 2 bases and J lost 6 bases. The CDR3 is CASSYLAGGFDTQYF. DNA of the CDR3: TGTGCCAGCAGTTACCTCGCGGGGGGTTTCGATACGCAGTATTTT.

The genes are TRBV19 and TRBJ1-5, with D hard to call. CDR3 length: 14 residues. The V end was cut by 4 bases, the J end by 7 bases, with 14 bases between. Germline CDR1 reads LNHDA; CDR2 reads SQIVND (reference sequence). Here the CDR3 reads CASSTLNSGQPQHF. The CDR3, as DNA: TGTGCCAGTAGTACCCTTAACTCCGGGCAGCCCCAGCATTTT.